This is a list of T cell receptor beta chains from one sample in a study of T-cell memory formation after mild COVID-19. TCRdb re-called the 5' RACE reads with MiXCR, one entry per CDR3 protein. The repertoire includes approximately 480,000 distinct CDR3 sequences, about 20% of them detected once, and 9% to 15% sits in the top ten. Source material: PBMCs or a T cell subset sorted from them (not recorded which). These receptors originate from an adult woman who had mild COVID-19 (a few samples of this study predate the infection). Cell type and time point are not known. CDR3s include the opening cysteine and the closing phenylalanine or tryptophan. A D gene is named only where the DNA matches it firmly. Part of the rows lack a size; the others show once, few, many or a class for expanded clones.

d_call | clone_size | j_call | v_call | cdr3_aa | cdr3_nt
NA | few | TRBJ2-1 | TRBV20-1 | CSASRGLPSSYNEQFF | TGCAGTGCTAGTAGAGGACTACCGAGCTCCTACAATGAGCAGTTCTTC
NA | few | TRBJ1-1 | TRBV20-1 | CSARKDFHTYPLRAFF | TGCAGTGCTAGAAAGGACTTCCACACCTACCCCCTGAGGGCTTTCTTT
TRBD1 | NA | TRBJ2-3 | TRBV7-2 | CASSLGGTGGDTQYF | TGTGCCAGCAGCTTAGGAGGGACAGGAGGAGATACGCAGTATTTT
TRBD2 | NA | TRBJ2-7 | TRBV5-1 | CASSQGTSSQAYEQYF | TGCGCCAGCAGCCAAGGGACTAGCAGCCAAGCCTACGAGCAGTACTTC
TRBD1 | few | TRBJ1-2 | TRBV20-1 | CSASRTGTGYGYTF | TGCAGTGCTAGCCGTACCGGGACAGGTTATGGCTACACCTTC
TRBD1 | few | TRBJ2-3 | TRBV7-9 | CASSLDRELFVDTQYF | TGTGCCAGCAGCTTGGACAGGGAACTCTTCGTAGATACGCAGTATTTT
NA | few | TRBJ2-5 | TRBV12-3/TRBV12-4 | CASSLGALGTQYF | TGTGCCAGCAGTTTGGGGGCACTCGGGACCCAGTACTTC
NA | few | TRBJ2-5 | TRBV6-6 | CASSPSGGGGETQYF | TGTGCCAGCAGCCCATCCGGGGGTGGGGGGGAGACCCAGTACTTC
NA | few | TRBJ2-5 | TRBV7-2 | CASSWRASIGETQYF | TGTGCCAGCAGCTGGCGGGCTAGTATCGGAGAGACCCAGTACTTC
NA | few | TRBJ2-2 | TRBV4-1 | CASSQDSAGSGELFF | TGCGCCAGCAGCCAAGATTCGGCAGGGTCCGGGGAGCTGTTTTTT
NA | few | TRBJ1-6 | TRBV6-5 | CASSYTQGYSPLHF | TGTGCCAGCAGTTACACCCAGGGGTATTCACCCCTCCACTTT
TRBD1 | NA | TRBJ2-7 | TRBV18 | CASSTLGSGGTYEQYF | TGTGCCAGCTCAACTCTTGGGTCAGGGGGCACTTACGAGCAGTACTTC
NA | many | TRBJ2-3 | TRBV7-9 | CASITGVHTDTQYF | TGTGCCAGCATCACCGGGGTCCACACAGATACGCAGTATTTT
TRBD2 | NA | TRBJ2-4 | TRBV30 | CAWSVGAGGRRIQYF | TGTGCCTGGAGTGTCGGGGCGGGGGGGCGCCGTATTCAGTACTTC
TRBD2 | NA | TRBJ2-3 | TRBV12-3/TRBV12-4 | CASSPLGAGGTDTQYF | TGTGCCAGCAGTCCGCTTGGGGCGGGGGGCACAGATACGCAGTATTTT
NA | NA | TRBJ2-2 | TRBV3-1 | CASSQERGTNTGELFF | TGTGCCAGCAGCCAAGAAAGGGGGACGAACACCGGGGAGCTGTTTTTT
TRBD2 | few | TRBJ2-1 | TRBV2 | CASSARSGGQNEQFF | TGTGCCAGCAGTGCCCGGTCGGGAGGGCAAAATGAGCAGTTCTTC
TRBD2 | few | TRBJ2-7 | TRBV27 | CASSFQREGNEQYF | TGTGCCAGCAGTTTCCAGCGGGAGGGCAACGAGCAGTACTTC
TRBD2 | few | TRBJ2-3 | TRBV29-1 | CSVVVLAGLTDTQYF | TGCAGCGTTGTCGTTCTAGCGGGGCTCACAGATACGCAGTATTTT
NA | few | TRBJ1-1 | TRBV5-1 | CASSLTPGQGPEAFF | TGCGCCAGCAGCTTGACCCCGGGGCAGGGCCCCGAAGCTTTCTTT
TRBD1 | NA | TRBJ2-3 | TRBV30 | CAWNRGTDTQYF | TGTGCCTGGAACAGGGGGACAGATACGCAGTATTTT
NA | few | TRBJ1-1 | TRBV7-9 | CASTETVNEAFF | TGTGCCAGCACCGAGACAGTGAATGAAGCTTTCTTT
NA | few | TRBJ2-7 | TRBV12-3/TRBV12-4 | CASSPEFGDVNEQYF | TGTGCCAGCAGCCCCGAGTTCGGGGATGTCAACGAGCAGTACTTC
TRBD1 | NA | TRBJ1-2 | TRBV20-1 | CSAGTGVGYTF | TGCAGTGCAGGGACAGGGGTCGGCTACACCTTC
TRBD1 | NA | TRBJ1-1 | TRBV10-3 | CAVTTGRGTAEAFF | TGTGCCGTGACGACAGGGCGGGGCACGGCTGAAGCTTTCTTT
NA | NA | TRBJ2-1 | TRBV20-1 | CSAAWSGSPEQFF | TGCAGTGCCGCATGGTCAGGGTCACCTGAGCAGTTCTTC
TRBD1 | few | TRBJ1-1 | TRBV7-2 | CASSWGDSARTQF | TGTGCCAGCAGCTGGGGGGACAGTGCGCGGACTCAATTT
NA | few | TRBJ2-1 | TRBV15 | CATSREDSRNEQFF | TGTGCCACCAGCAGAGAAGACAGTAGGAATGAGCAGTTCTTC
NA | few | TRBJ2-2 | TRBV15 | CATSFDRNTGELFF | TGTGCCACCAGCTTCGACAGGAACACCGGGGAGCTGTTTTTT